The 5 T cell receptor beta chains below were found in one sample sequenced in a study of blood T cell repertoires in COVID-19. TCRdb's table, derived via immunoSEQ multiplex PCR, lists solely in-frame clones and lacks some. The sample yields about 140,000 clones, about 87% seen once. The sequencing input was peripheral blood. The origin of the receptors is a woman of 80 years or more with acute or convalescent COVID-19.

The chain links TRBV19 to TRBJ1-2; D is possibly TRBD1 (5 bases). V lost 7 bases and J 4 bases, leaving 16 bases between the germline ends. The germline V gene encodes CDR1 LNHDA and CDR2 SQIVND (reference sequence). The CDR3 sequence is 14 residues long. CDR3 sequence: CASTTGRGGYGYTF. The CDR3 coding sequence is TGTGCCAGTACTACGGGTAGGGGAGGCTATGGCTACACCTTC.

This clone was picked up a small number of times. The chain recombines TRBV5-1 with TRBJ1-2; TRBD1 matches 7 bases. This CDR3 spans 14 amino acids. The germline CDR1 and CDR2 sequences are SGHRS and YFSETQ. V was pared by 4 bases and J by 10 bases, with 13 bases of the junction left unmatched. CDR3 DNA: TGCGCCAGCAGCCTGTCGACCAGGGGGAATATCTACACCTTC. As protein: CASSLSTRGNIYTF.

The chain has TRBV11-2 and TRBJ2-1; a possible D gene is TRBD1 (5 bases). Trimming took 5 bases from V and 5 from J, leaving 16 bases between them. Germline V lookup: CDR1 SGHAT, CDR2 FQNNGV. The CDR3 sequence is 15 residues long. CDR3 region: CASSPAAGSHNEQFF. Here the CDR3 DNA reads TGTGCCAGCAGCCCCGCCGCAGGGTCCCACAATGAGCAGTTCTTC.

The chain employs TRBV18 and TRBJ1-2; D gene uncertain. V was shortened by 3 bases and J by 1 base, with 15 bases between the two germline ends. Germline V gene sequence: CDR1 KGHSH, CDR2 LQKENI. CDR3 length: 16 amino acids. The CDR3 spells CASSPYDERYNYGYTF. CDR3 sequence (DNA): TGTGCCAGCTCACCTTATGACGAGCGGTATAACTATGGCTACACCTTC.

DNA of the CDR3: TGTGCCAGCAGCTTAGGGACAGGGGGCGGAGGTGGCTACACCTTC. This encodes CASSLGTGGGGGYTF. The rearrangement uses TRBV7-2 and TRBJ1-2, with 11 bases fitting TRBD1. The CDR3 totals 15 residues. Germline values: CDR1 SGHTA, CDR2 FQGNSA. V was clipped by 1 base and J by 7 bases; unmatched bases: 5.